This T cell receptor (beta chain) was captured by sequencing in a study of blood T cell repertoires in COVID-19. Original methodology: Estimates of nucleated cell counts were drawn from the amplification of reference gene primers. Assay used: immunoSEQ multiplex PCR; TCRdb lists only in-frame clones, some missing. V and J calls and clone size come straight from that table; D and trimming were deduced from the DNA. The sample has 70,000 or so clones; roughly 89% are singletons. Germline assignment: CDR1 SGHRS and CDR2 YFSETQ. The V segment lost 8 bases and the J segment 5 bases; nucleotides outside the gene matches: 3. This CDR3 contains 13 residues.

This TCR derives from a man aged 30-40 years with acute or convalescent COVID-19. Sequenced material: peripheral blood. This sequence joins TRBV5-1 and TRBJ2-1, with TRBD2 matching 11 bases. The CDR3 nucleotides read TGCGCCAGAGGACTAGCGGGTAACAATGAGCAGTTCTTC. This encodes CARGLAGNNEQFF.